The 26 T cell receptor beta chains in this list originate from one sample, sequenced in a study of blood T cell repertoires in COVID-19. This table comes from immunoSEQ multiplex PCR, and its TCRdb copy is limited to in-frame clones, with some not included. The table has approximately 190,000 clones, 82% seen once. Specimen: peripheral blood. The receptors derive from a woman aged 60-70 years with COVID-19, enrolled during active disease.

The chain recombines TRBV28 with TRBJ1-5; no definite D call. The germline V gene encodes CDR1 MDHEN and CDR2 SYDVKM. V gave up 2 bases and J gave up 4 bases, with 3 bases separating them. The CDR3 contains 12 residues. This chain's CDR3 is CASSLINQPQHF. DNA of the CDR3: TGTGCCAGCAGTTTAATAAATCAGCCCCAGCATTTT.

The V gene is TRBV15, the J gene TRBJ1-1, with 9 bases matching TRBD1. After removal of 11 bases from V and 0 bases from J, the junction contained 7 bases not matched to a gene. The length of the CDR3 is 14 residues. Germline V CDR1 and CDR2: LNHNV, YYDKDF (reference sequence). CDR3 loop: CASRDRDMNTEAFF. The CDR3 DNA reads TGTGCCTCCCGGGACAGGGATATGAACACTGAAGCTTTCTTT.

The chain couples TRBV5-1 to TRBJ1-6; D remains ambiguous. The CDR3 covers 15 residues. The V end lost 0 bases, the J end lost 10 bases, and 14 bases lay between the germline ends. The germline gives CDR1 SGHRS, CDR2 YFSETQ. The CDR3 DNA reads TGCGCCAGCAGCTTGGGGGTCCCGGGTAGGTCACCCCTCCACTTT. Translating gives CASSLGVPGRSPLHF. The entire variable domain, with the rest obtained from reference TRBV5-1 and TRBJ1-6, is as follows: KAGVTQTPRYLIKTRGQQVTLSCSPISGHRSVSWYQQTPGQGLQFLFEYFSETQRNKGNFPGRFSGRQFSNSRSEMNVSTLELGDSALYLCASSLGVPGRSPLHFGNGTRLTVT.

The chain links TRBV6-5 to TRBJ1-6, with D perhaps TRBD1 (6 bases). V lost 8 bases to trimming and J lost 5 bases, with 13 bases between them. Per germline, CDR1 MNHEY and CDR2 SVGAGI. CDR3 length: 14 amino acids. In DNA form, the CDR3 reads TGTGCCAGCTTCGTCGGACAGAATAATTCACCCCTCCACTTT. It is translated as CASFVGQNNSPLHF.

The genes are TRBV18 and TRBJ2-2; TRBD1 matches 7 bases. The CDR3 has 16 amino acids. Germline V gives CDR1 KGHSH, CDR2 LQKENI. J was trimmed by 3 bases and V by 7 bases; bases with no gene match: 11. The CDR3 protein is CASYHTGTEYTGELFF. The CDR3 bases are TGTGCCAGCTACCACACAGGGACAGAATACACCGGGGAGCTGTTTTTT. Using reference TRBV18 and TRBJ2-2 for the parts outside the CDR3, the full variable domain is NAGVMQNPRHLVRRRGQEARLRCSPMKGHSHVYWYRQLPEEGLKFMVYLQKENIIDESGMPKERFSAEFPKEGPSILRIQQVVRGDSAAYFCASYHTGTEYTGELFFGEGSRLTVL.

V gene TRBV7-9 combines with J gene TRBJ1-4; D perhaps matches TRBD1 (6 bases). This CDR3 has 14 residues. Trimming stripped 5 bases from V and 8 bases from J, with 15 bases between. Germline CDR1 reads SEHNR; CDR2 reads FQNEAQ (reference sequence). The CDR3 nucleotides read TGTGCCAGCAGCCCCAGCGGGGGGCAGGAAAAACTGTTTTTT. Its protein product is CASSPSGGQEKLFF.

The V gene is TRBV2, the J gene TRBJ1-5; D gene ambiguous. The V gene lost 0 bases and the J gene lost 2 bases, with 17 bases spanning the gap. The germline V gene encodes CDR1 SNHLY and CDR2 FYNNEI. This CDR3 has 18 amino acids. The CDR3 nucleotides are TGTGCCAGCAGTGAAGCATGGAGAGGAGGGATCGGCAATCAGCCCCAGCATTTT. Translation: CASSEAWRGGIGNQPQHF.

The V gene is TRBV10-3, the J gene TRBJ2-7; 9 bases are shared with TRBD2. CDR3 length equals 16 residues. Germline V gives CDR1 ENHRY, CDR2 SYGVKD. Trimming cost V 0 bases and J 2 bases; bases outside gene matches: 5. The CDR3 loop reads CAISESVAGGPYEQYF. CDR3 DNA sequence: TGTGCCATCAGTGAGTCGGTGGCGGGAGGGCCCTACGAGCAGTACTTC.

This clone was counted a single time. This sequence joins TRBV7-2 and TRBJ1-2; 9 nucleotides line up with TRBD1. The CDR3 runs to 15 residues. V was clipped by 1 base and J by 2 bases; unmatched bases: 2. CDR1 SGHTA and CDR2 FQGNSA come from the germline V gene. This CDR3 reads CASSLGGTGNYGYTF. The CDR3 nucleotides read TGTGCCAGCAGCTTAGGTGGGACAGGGAACTATGGCTACACCTTC.

The chain joins TRBV7-9 to TRBJ1-2, with 7 bases aligning to TRBD1. This CDR3 has 14 amino acids. The germline CDR1 and CDR2 sequences are SEHNR and FQNEAQ (reference sequence). With 4 bases clipped from V and 5 bases from J, the junction kept 7 bases outside the gene matches. The CDR3 here is CASSSRGSAYGYTF. The CDR3 bases are TGTGCCAGCAGCTCCAGGGGGTCCGCATATGGCTACACCTTC.

The genes are TRBV3-1 (or the pseudogene TRBV3-2) and TRBJ1-6, with TRBD1 as a possible D gene (6 bases). Deletions cut 0 bases from V and 2 bases from J, with 14 bases between. The CDR3 loop spans 18 amino acids. Germline CDR1 reads LGHDT; CDR2 reads YNNKEL (reference sequence). The CDR3 here is CASSQEHRDGAYNSPLHF. For the CDR3, the DNA is TGTGCCAGCAGCCAAGAACACAGGGATGGGGCCTATAATTCACCCCTCCACTTT.

The chain combines TRBV6-5 with TRBJ2-7; TRBD2 matches 12 bases. The germline V gene encodes CDR1 MNHEY and CDR2 SVGAGI. With 10 bases clipped from V and 3 bases from J, the junction kept 4 bases outside the gene matches. This CDR3 has 13 residues. This chain's CDR3 is CATTTSGSYEQYF. Here the CDR3 DNA reads TGTGCCACTACGACTAGCGGGAGCTACGAGCAGTACTTC.

The J gene is TRBJ2-5, the V gene TRBV6-2 or TRBV6-3; a possible D gene is TRBD1 (7 bases). V was shortened by 4 bases and J by 2 bases, with 14 bases between the two germline ends. CDR3 length: 15 amino acids. Germline V gene lookup returns CDR1 MNHEY and CDR2 SVGEGT. This CDR3 is CASSLSAGGQETQYF. The DNA of the CDR3 is TGTGCCAGCAGTTTGTCGGCAGGGGGGCAAGAGACCCAGTACTTC.

The chain links TRBV14 to TRBJ1-3, with unresolved D. The CDR3 loop spans 14 amino acids. V was cut by 1 base and J by 0 bases, with 4 bases left in between. In germline, CDR1 is SGHDN, CDR2 FVKESK. The CDR3 is CASSQVHSGNTIYF. The CDR3 DNA is TGTGCCAGCAGCCAAGTCCACTCTGGAAACACCATATATTTT.

V usage is TRBV18 and J usage is TRBJ2-3; D is uncertain. There are 14 residues in the CDR3. From germline, CDR1 is KGHSH and CDR2 LQKENI. V gave up 0 bases and J gave up 1 base, with 5 bases separating them. The CDR3 region has the DNA TGTGCCAGCTCACCACCGACTGGCACAGATACGCAGTATTTT. Its protein product is CASSPPTGTDTQYF.

This chain uses TRBV27 with TRBJ2-4; 8 nucleotides line up with TRBD2. The J segment lost 0 bases and the V segment lost 3 bases, leaving 4 bases of the junction unmatched. The CDR3 spans 16 residues. Germline V CDR1 and CDR2: MNHEY, SMNVEV (reference sequence). The DNA of the CDR3 is TGTGCCAGCAGTTTCGGAGCGGGGGTAGCCAAAAACATTCAGTACTTC. It codes for CASSFGAGVAKNIQYF.

The chain uses TRBV19 and TRBJ2-1; no definite D call. The V and J ends lost 2 bases and 7 bases respectively, with 6 bases between them. This CDR3 contains 12 residues. The V gene's germline CDR1 is LNHDA and CDR2 SQIVND (reference sequence). Written as DNA, the CDR3 is TGTGCCAGTAGTATACTAGAGAATGAGCAGTTCTTC. It encodes CASSILENEQFF.

The CDR3 is CASSHGQGIRSYGYTF. The CDR3 region has the DNA TGTGCCAGCAGCCATGGACAGGGGATTCGGAGCTATGGCTACACCTTC. The V call is TRBV5-6, the J call TRBJ1-2; 9 positions match TRBD1. Per germline, CDR1 SGHDT and CDR2 YYEEEE. J was trimmed by 4 bases and V by 4 bases; bases with no gene match: 11. This CDR3 region has 16 residues. Full variable domain (outside the CDR3, taken from reference TRBV5-6 and TRBJ1-2): DAGVTQSPTHLIKTRGQQVTLRCSPKSGHDTVSWYQQALGQGPQFIFQYYEEEERQRGNFPDRFSGHQFPNYSSELNVNALLLGDSALYLCASSHGQGIRSYGYTFGSGTRLTVV.

This rearrangement joins TRBV4-1 to TRBJ1-2, with no clear D. Germline CDR1 and CDR2: MGHRA and YSYEKL. The germline V and J ends were trimmed by 6 bases and 5 bases, with 16 bases remaining between them. The CDR3 extends over 14 amino acids. The CDR3 region is CASSAILRDYGYTF. CDR3 bases: TGCGCCAGCAGTGCGATTCTGAGGGATTATGGCTACACCTTC.

V gene TRBV9 combines with J gene TRBJ1-3; 7 bases agree with TRBD1. V lost 3 bases and J lost 4; bases outside the gene matches: 10. The germline CDR1 and CDR2 sequences are SGDLS and YYNGEE. This CDR3 region has 16 residues. In nucleotides, the CDR3 is TGTGCCAGCAGCGAGACAGGGACGGTTTACGGAAACACCATATATTTT. It translates to CASSETGTVYGNTIYF.

The chain has TRBV7-2 and TRBJ1-1, with D unresolved. The V end lost 3 bases, the J end lost 1 base, and 6 bases lay between the germline ends. The V gene's germline CDR1 is SGHTA and CDR2 FQGNSA. The CDR3 has 13 residues. CDR3 sequence: CASSLTGNTEAFF. The CDR3 region has the DNA TGTGCCAGCAGCTTGACGGGGAACACTGAAGCTTTCTTT.

The chain joins TRBV7-9 to TRBJ2-1; TRBD1 aligns across 10 bases. Per germline, CDR1 SEHNR and CDR2 FQNEAQ (reference sequence). This CDR3 has 15 amino acids. With 1 base clipped from V and 9 bases from J, the junction kept 6 bases outside the gene matches. CDR3 sequence: CASSLVGTGAAEQFF. In DNA form, the CDR3 reads TGTGCCAGCAGCTTAGTGGGGACAGGGGCGGCTGAGCAGTTCTTC.

The chain links TRBV9 to TRBJ2-4, with D perhaps matching TRBD2 (6 bases). Germline V CDR1 and CDR2: SGDLS, YYNGEE. The CDR3 contains 16 residues. Trimming stripped 4 bases from V and 0 bases from J, with 14 bases between. This CDR3 reads CASSFSPGLAKNIQYF. The CDR3 DNA sequence: TGTGCCAGCAGCTTCTCCCCGGGACTAGCCAAAAACATTCAGTACTTC.

The chain recombines TRBV28 with TRBJ2-7, with TRBD1 matching 7 bases. There are 16 residues in the CDR3. Losses at the gene ends were 6 bases for V and 2 bases for J; bases not matched to a gene: 13. Germline V gene lookup returns CDR1 MDHEN and CDR2 SYDVKM. The DNA of the CDR3 is TGTGCCAGCAGCCTTCGGTGGACAGGTCCTGCCTACGAGCAGTACTTC. It encodes CASSLRWTGPAYEQYF.

The chain links TRBV27 to TRBJ2-5; D gene uncertain. The V end lost 0 bases, the J end lost 0 bases, and 8 bases lay between the germline ends. Germline V gives CDR1 MNHEY, CDR2 SMNVEV (reference sequence). The CDR3 has 15 amino acids. CDR3: CASSLSWHNQETQYF. The CDR3, as DNA: TGTGCCAGCAGTTTATCGTGGCACAACCAAGAGACCCAGTACTTC.

The chain uses TRBV9 and TRBJ2-3; 10 bases are shared with TRBD2. The CDR3 spans 15 residues. Germline CDR1 reads SGDLS; CDR2 reads YYNGEE. V gave up 2 bases and J gave up 6 bases; unmatched junction bases: 6. CDR3 nucleotides: TGTGCCAGCAGCGTCGGTGCAGCGGGGGGGGATACGCAGTATTTT. It is translated as CASSVGAAGGDTQYF. Full variable domain (outside the CDR3, taken from reference TRBV9 and TRBJ2-3): DSGVTQTPKHLITATGQRVTLRCSPRSGDLSVYWYQQSLDQGLQFLIQYYNGEERAKGNILERFSAQQFPDLHSELNLSSLELGDSALYFCASSVGAAGGDTQYFGPGTRLTVL.